This T cell receptor (beta chain) appears in the sequencing data of a study of blood T cell repertoires in COVID-19. The overall study: The samples span acute and convalescent COVID-19 from the United States, Italy and Spain. PBMCs, B-cell-depleted T cells, or T cells were the source of the cDNA or gDNA that made up the material.

Per the study methods: Estimation of nucleated cell counts was performed using reference gene primer amplification. Assay used: immunoSEQ multiplex PCR; TCRdb lists only in-frame clones, some missing. Clone size and the V and J calls come from that table; the DNA yielded D and trimming. The data contain about 130,000 clones, 74% of them singletons. Trimming at V came to 5 bases and at J to 8 bases, leaving 15 bases not matched to a gene. Germline CDR1 is KGHSH and CDR2 is LQKENI. This CDR3 contains 16 residues. This clonotype originated in a man aged 55 to 70 with acute or convalescent COVID-19. This chain joins TRBV18 and TRBJ1-2; 9 positions match TRBD1. Sequencing was performed on peripheral blood. CDR3 in DNA: TGTGCCAGCTCAACTACCCCCCCGGGACAGGGCTTGGGCTACACCTTC. It codes for CASSTTPPGQGLGYTF.